The 14 T cell receptor beta chains below come from one sample, sequenced in a study of blood T cell repertoires in COVID-19. TCRdb's table, derived via immunoSEQ multiplex PCR, lists solely in-frame clones and lacks some. The table has roughly 150,000 clones, about 72% seen once. The specimen was peripheral blood. The receptor source for this set is a man in his sixties who had recovered from COVID-19.

The rearrangement joins TRBV5-5 to TRBJ1-2, with D perhaps matching TRBD1 (5 bases). The germline gives CDR1 SGHKS, CDR2 YYEKEE (reference sequence). The V and J ends lost 2 bases and 3 bases respectively, with 11 bases between them. CDR3 length equals 14 residues. Written as DNA, the CDR3 is TGTGCCAGCAGCTTACAGGAAGGGGACTATGGCTACACCTTC. Its protein product is CASSLQEGDYGYTF.

The V gene is TRBV18, the J gene TRBJ1-2, with 7 positions matching TRBD1. Germline assignment: CDR1 KGHSH and CDR2 LQKENI. Losses at the gene ends were 4 bases for V and 2 bases for J; bases not matched to a gene: 7. This CDR3 spans 15 amino acids. CDR3 amino acids: CASSRIGQDNYGYTF. Written as DNA, the CDR3 is TGTGCCAGCTCACGCATTGGACAGGACAACTATGGCTACACCTTC.

The rearrangement links TRBV6-2 or TRBV6-3 to TRBJ1-4; TRBD1 is a possible D gene (5 bases). The CDR3 is made up of 15 amino acids. Per the germline V gene, CDR1 is MNHEY and CDR2 is SVGEGT. Trimming pared 2 bases from V and 3 bases from J, leaving 10 bases between. CDR3 bases: TGTGCCAGCAGTTACCGGAGGGGCGCTAATGAAAAACTGTTTTTT. Translation: CASSYRRGANEKLFF.

This clone was recorded a few times. The chain combines TRBV4-1 with TRBJ2-1, with 10 bases lining up with TRBD2. CDR3 length: 15 residues. V lost 3 bases and J lost 6; bases outside the gene matches: 5. Germline-derived CDR1 and CDR2 are MGHRA and YSYEKL. CDR3 in amino acids: CASSQGRLAGNEQFF. CDR3 sequence (DNA): TGCGCCAGCAGCCAGGGACGACTAGCGGGCAATGAGCAGTTCTTC.

This sequence joins TRBV5-1 and TRBJ2-3; 8 bases fit TRBD1. J gave up 4 bases and V 0 bases, and 13 bases lay outside the gene matches. The CDR3 covers 18 residues. Germline CDR1 reads SGHRS; CDR2 reads YFSETQ. The CDR3, as DNA: TGCGCCAGCAGCTTGGAATTACCGGGACAGGCAGGCGCAGATACGCAGTATTTT. Amino acid sequence: CASSLELPGQAGADTQYF.

The V call is TRBV11-1, the J call TRBJ2-2; TRBD1 matches 9 bases. Unmatched junction bases numbered 7, after V lost 5 bases and J lost 3 bases. CDR1 is SGHAT, CDR2 FQDESV, per germline (reference sequence). The CDR3 has 16 amino acids. CDR3 DNA sequence: TGTGCCAGCAGCCGGGCCGGGACAGGGCACACCGGGGAGCTGTTTTTT. It yields the protein CASSRAGTGHTGELFF.

The genes are TRBV7-8 and TRBJ1-2; weak D call: TRBD1 (6 bases). The V gene lost 2 bases and the J gene lost 2 bases, with 9 bases spanning the gap. This CDR3 has 14 residues. Germline CDR1 SGHVS, CDR2 FQNEAQ. CDR3 in DNA: TGTGCCAGCAGCTTACAACAGGGAAACTATGGCTACACCTTC. Translating gives CASSLQQGNYGYTF.

This sequence joins TRBV28 and TRBJ2-3; 9 nucleotides match TRBD2. CDR3 size: 15 residues. The junction had 9 bases not matched to a gene; V was cut back by 8 bases and J by 3 bases. The germline gives CDR1 MDHEN, CDR2 SYDVKM. The CDR3 here is CASGGGAFGTDTQYF. In nucleotides, the CDR3 is TGTGCCAGCGGCGGGGGGGCCTTTGGGACAGATACGCAGTATTTT.

The chain combines TRBV7-8 with TRBJ1-2, with 7 bases aligning to TRBD1. The V gene end was trimmed by 5 bases and the J gene end by 4 bases; junction bases not matched to a gene: 10. The germline CDR1 and CDR2 sequences are SGHVS and FQNEAQ. The CDR3 runs to 15 residues. CDR3 sequence reads: CASSPRDSPTYGYTF. CDR3 coding DNA: TGTGCCAGCAGCCCCCGGGACAGCCCCACCTATGGCTACACCTTC.

The chain uses TRBV28 and TRBJ1-2; D not resolved. This CDR3 region has 15 residues. V was shortened by 4 bases and J by 5 bases, with 17 bases between the two germline ends. CDR1 is MDHEN, CDR2 SYDVKM, per germline. CDR3 residues: CASSSPLLLWYGYTF. The CDR3 DNA reads as TGTGCCAGCAGTTCCCCACTCTTGTTATGGTATGGCTACACCTTC.

The V and J genes are TRBV21-1 and TRBJ2-2; the table's D gene call, TRBD1, was not cross checked with the DNA. TRBV21-1 represents a pseudogene. This CDR3 comprises 15 residues. This chain's CDR3 is CASSKEGANTGELFF. The DNA of the CDR3 is TGTGCCAGCAGCAAAGAGGGGGCGAACACCGGGGAGCTGTTTTTT.

The V call is TRBV5-6, the J call TRBJ1-5; 8 nucleotides align to TRBD1. Germline-derived CDR1 and CDR2 are SGHDT and YYEEEE. The trim removed 2 bases at V and 6 bases at J, leaving 7 bases unmatched. The CDR3 has 15 residues. Here the CDR3 DNA reads TGTGCCAGCAGCTTCCAGGGGGCGCCGGGTCAGCCCCAGCATTTT. Its translation is CASSFQGAPGQPQHF.

The rearrangement links TRBV6-1 to TRBJ1-1; maybe TRBD1 (5 bases). The germline V gene encodes CDR1 MNHNS and CDR2 SASEGT. The CDR3 sequence is 13 residues long. The germline V and J ends were trimmed by 3 bases and 3 bases, with 8 bases remaining between them. The DNA of the CDR3 is TGTGCCAGCAGTGATCAGGGTTACACTGAAGCTTTCTTT. It codes for CASSDQGYTEAFF.

The chain has TRBV28 and TRBJ2-7; weak D call: TRBD1 (5 bases). Germline CDR1 and CDR2: MDHEN and SYDVKM. The CDR3 length is 15 residues. Trimming took 3 bases from V and 0 from J, leaving 12 bases between them. This CDR3 is CASSFKGLGSYEQYF. The CDR3 coding sequence is TGTGCCAGCAGTTTTAAGGGGCTAGGCTCCTACGAGCAGTACTTC.